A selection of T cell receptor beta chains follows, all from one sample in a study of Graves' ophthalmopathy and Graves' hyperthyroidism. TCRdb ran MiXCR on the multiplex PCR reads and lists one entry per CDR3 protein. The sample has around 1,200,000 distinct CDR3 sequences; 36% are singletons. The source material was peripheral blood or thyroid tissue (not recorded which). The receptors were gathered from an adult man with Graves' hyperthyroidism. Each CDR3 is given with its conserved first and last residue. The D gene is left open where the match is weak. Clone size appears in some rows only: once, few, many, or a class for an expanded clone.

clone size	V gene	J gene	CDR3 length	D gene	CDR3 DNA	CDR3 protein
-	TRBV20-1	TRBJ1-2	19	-	TGCAGTGCTAGAAGCTTTGGTTCTACCCACCGCAATGCTAACTATGGCTACACCTTC	CSARSFGSTHRNANYGYTF
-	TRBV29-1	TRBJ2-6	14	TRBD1	TGCAGCGTTGAAGGGACAGGCCCCGCCAACGTCCTGACTTTC	CSVEGTGPANVLTF
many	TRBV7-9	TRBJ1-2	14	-	TGTGCCAGCAGCTTGCAGCAGGGCTTGGTTGGCTACACCTTC	CASSLQQGLVGYTF
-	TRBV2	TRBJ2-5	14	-	TGTGCCAGCAGTGATCTGGGTTTGCAAGAGACCCAGTACTTC	CASSDLGLQETQYF
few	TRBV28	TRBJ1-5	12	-	TGTGCCAGCAGTTTAATGCATCAGCCCCAGCATTTT	CASSLMHQPQHF
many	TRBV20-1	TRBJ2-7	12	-	TGCAGTGCTACCGGGACGCACTACGAGCAGTACTTC	CSATGTHYEQYF
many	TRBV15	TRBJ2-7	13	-	TGTGCCACCAGCAGAGAAGTCGTCTACGAGCAGTACTTC	CATSREVVYEQYF
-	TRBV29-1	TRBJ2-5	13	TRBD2	TGCAGCCTTGTCGGGGGGGTTCAAGAGACCCAGTACTTC	CSLVGGVQETQYF
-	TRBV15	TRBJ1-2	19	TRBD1	TGTGCCACCAGCACGCAGGGGGCCAGCAGTTTTGGGAATAACTATGGCTACACCTTC	CATSTQGASSFGNNYGYTF
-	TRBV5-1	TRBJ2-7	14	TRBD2	TGCGCCAGCAGCTTGGATGGCGGGAGTGACGAGCAGTACTTC	CASSLDGGSDEQYF
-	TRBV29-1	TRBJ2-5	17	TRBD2	TGCAGCGTTGAATTAGGGCTCACCGGGACTAGGTGGGAGACCCAGTACTTC	CSVELGLTGTRWETQYF
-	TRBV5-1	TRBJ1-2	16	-	TGCGCCAGCAGCTTGGAGGTACAGGCATCTGACTATGGCTACACCTTC	CASSLEVQASDYGYTF
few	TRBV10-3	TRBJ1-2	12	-	TGTGCCATCCACGGGGACAACTATGGCTACACCTTC	CAIHGDNYGYTF
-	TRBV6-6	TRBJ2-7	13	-	TGTGCCAGCCGTGTGGGGGGCCACTACGAGCAGTACTTC	CASRVGGHYEQYF
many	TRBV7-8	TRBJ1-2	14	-	TGTGCCAGCAGCACAACAACAGGGTCGGATGGCTACACCTTC	CASSTTTGSDGYTF
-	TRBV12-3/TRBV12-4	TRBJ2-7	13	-	TGTGCCAGCAGTTTATGGGTTTCGGACGAGCAGTACTTC	CASSLWVSDEQYF
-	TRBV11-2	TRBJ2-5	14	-	TGTGCCAGCAGCTCAAGACATGCTGGGGAGACCCAGTACTTC	CASSSRHAGETQYF
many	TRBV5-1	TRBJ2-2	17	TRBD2	TGCGCCAGCAGCCCCTCCGCACTGGGCGGGGGGACCGGGGAGCTGTTTTTT	CASSPSALGGGTGELFF
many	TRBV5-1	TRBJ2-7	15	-	TGCGCCAGCAGCTTGGCCCCGGACGGAAAGTACGAGCAGTACTTC	CASSLAPDGKYEQYF
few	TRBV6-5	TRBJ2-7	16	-	TGTGCCAGCAGTTACGCCTCCCCTAGCGTTTCCTACGAGCAGTACTTC	CASSYASPSVSYEQYF
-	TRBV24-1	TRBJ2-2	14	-	TGTGCCAGCAGTTTACTGAAGGTCACCGGGGAGCTGTTTTTT	CASSLLKVTGELFF
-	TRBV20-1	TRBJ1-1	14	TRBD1	TGCAGTGCCCGAAGGTCAGGGGGCGTCGGTGAAGCTTTCTTT	CSARRSGGVGEAFF
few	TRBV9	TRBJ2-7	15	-	TGTGCCAGCATCGGGGCGGTCATACGGGCCCGCGAGCAGTACTTC	CASIGAVIRAREQYF
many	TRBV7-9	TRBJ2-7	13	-	TGTGCCAGCAGACCCGGATCGGGTCATGAGCAGTACTTC	CASRPGSGHEQYF
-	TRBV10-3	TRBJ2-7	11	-	TGTGCCACCGGTACGGGGTACGAGCAGTACTTC	CATGTGYEQYF
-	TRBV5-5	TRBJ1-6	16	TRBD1	TGTGCCAGCGCCCTGGTGCGGGACAGGGCCAATTCACCCCTCCACTTT	CASALVRDRANSPLHF
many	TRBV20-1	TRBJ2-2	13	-	TGCAGTGCTCGACAGGTCAGAACCGGGGAGCTGTTTTTT	CSARQVRTGELFF
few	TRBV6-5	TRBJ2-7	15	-	TGTGCCAGCAGTTATAAAGGGGCCAGCTCCTACGAGCAGTACTTC	CASSYKGASSYEQYF
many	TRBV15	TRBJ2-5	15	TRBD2	TGTGCCACCAGCACCGGGGGAGGGCCACGAGAGACCCAGTACTTC	CATSTGGGPRETQYF